This T cell receptor beta chain is drawn from a study of blood T cell repertoires in COVID-19. This clone was counted once. TCRdb's table, derived via immunoSEQ multiplex PCR, lists solely in-frame clones and lacks some. The table includes approximately 93,000 clones, 72% detected once. CDR1 is LNHDA, CDR2 SQIVND, per germline (reference sequence). The CDR3 is 15 residues long. The ends were cut back, 0 bases at V and 2 bases at J, with 8 bases in the middle. The sequenced sample was peripheral blood. V is TRBV19 and J is TRBJ1-5; no clear D. The receptor was isolated from a woman older than 75 with acute or convalescent COVID-19. In DNA, the CDR3 is TGTGCCAGTAGTATAGATAGCCGGGGCAATCAGCCCCAGCATTTT. Amino acid sequence: CASSIDSRGNQPQHF.